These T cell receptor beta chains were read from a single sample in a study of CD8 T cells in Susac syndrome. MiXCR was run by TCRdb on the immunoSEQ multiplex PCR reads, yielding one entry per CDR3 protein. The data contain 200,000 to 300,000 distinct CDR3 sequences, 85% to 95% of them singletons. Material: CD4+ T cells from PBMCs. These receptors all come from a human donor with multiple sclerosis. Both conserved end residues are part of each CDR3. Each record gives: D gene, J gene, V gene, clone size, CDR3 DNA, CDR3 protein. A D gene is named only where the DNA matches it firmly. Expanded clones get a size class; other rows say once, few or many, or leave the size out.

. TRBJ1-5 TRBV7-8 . TGTGCCAGCAGCTTAGTTTCCGCGGGAGCCGGGGATCAGCCCCAGCATTTT CASSLVSAGAGDQPQHF
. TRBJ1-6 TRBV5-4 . TGTGCCAGCACATCAGCCTCGAATTCACCCCTCCACTTT CASTSASNSPLHF
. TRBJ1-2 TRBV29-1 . TGCAGCGTTGGGACAGTTAACTATGGCTACACCTTC CSVGTVNYGYTF
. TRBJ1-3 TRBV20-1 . TGCAGTGCTTTTCGCGAAGACACCATATATTTT CSAFREDTIYF
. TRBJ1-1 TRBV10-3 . TGTGCCATCAGTGAGTCGGAGGGGCCGGGCACTGAAGCTTTCTTT CAISESEGPGTEAFF
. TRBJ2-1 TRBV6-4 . TGTGCCAGCAGTGCTGAACTGGGGGATGAGCAGTTCTTC CASSAELGDEQFF
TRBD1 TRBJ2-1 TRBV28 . TGTGCCAGCAGAACACAGGGGGGCAATGAGCAGTTCTTC CASRTQGGNEQFF
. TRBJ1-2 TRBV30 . TGTGCCTGGAGTTCCGGGACGGAAAGGGGCTACACCTTC CAWSSGTERGYTF
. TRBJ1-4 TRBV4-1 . TGCGCCAGCAGCCACCAGGGTGAAAAACTGTTTTTT CASSHQGEKLFF
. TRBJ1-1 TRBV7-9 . TGTGCCAGCAGCCCGGGACCGGGAGCAGCTTTCTTT CASSPGPGAAFF
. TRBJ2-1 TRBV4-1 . TGCGCCAGCAGCCAACTGGACTTACTCTCCTACAATGAGCAGTTCTTC CASSQLDLLSYNEQFF
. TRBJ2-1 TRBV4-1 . TGCGCCAGCAGCCAAGATCAAGGCCCCCGCGAGCAGTTCTTC CASSQDQGPREQFF
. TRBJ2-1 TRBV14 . TGTGCCAGCAGCCAAGATGCAGGGTTATACAATGAGCAGTTCTTC CASSQDAGLYNEQFF
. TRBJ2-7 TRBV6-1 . TGTGCCAGCAGTGAGGAAGCATTCTACGAGCAGTACTTC CASSEEAFYEQYF
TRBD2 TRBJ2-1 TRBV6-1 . TGTGCCAGCAGAGGGACTAGCGGCCCCTACAATGAGCAGTTCTTC CASRGTSGPYNEQFF
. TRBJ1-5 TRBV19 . TGTGCCAGTAGTATATCCGGGACTAGCGCTAGCAATCAGCCCCAGCATTTT CASSISGTSASNQPQHF
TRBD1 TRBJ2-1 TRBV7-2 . TGTGCCAGCAGGACAGGGGAGAGGAATGAGCAGTTCTTC CASRTGERNEQFF
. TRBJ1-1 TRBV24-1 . TGTGCCACCAGTGACCAGGGGCGTGGAACTTTCTTT CATSDQGRGTFF
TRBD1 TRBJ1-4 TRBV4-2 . TGTGCCAGCAGCCAGGATCCGGGACAGGCCTATGAAAAACTGTTTTTT CASSQDPGQAYEKLFF
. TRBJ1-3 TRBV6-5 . TGTGCCAGCAGTTACACCAAAAGCTCTGGAAACACCATATATTTT CASSYTKSSGNTIYF
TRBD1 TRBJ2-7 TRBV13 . TGTGCCAGCCAACTCCGGGACAGGGTATACGAGCAGTACTTC CASQLRDRVYEQYF
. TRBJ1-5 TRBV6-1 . TGTGCCAGCAGTGAAGGTTCACACCCAGGGAATCAGCCCCAGCATTTT CASSEGSHPGNQPQHF
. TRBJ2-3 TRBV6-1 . TGTGCCAGCAGTGACTCCGGCCGGGTGCGTACGCAGTATTTT CASSDSGRVRTQYF
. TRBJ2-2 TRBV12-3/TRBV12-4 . TGTGCCAGCAGTTCTCGAATCCCGGGACCATACACCGGGGAGCTGTTTTTT CASSSRIPGPYTGELFF
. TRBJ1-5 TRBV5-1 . TGCGCCAGCAGACGCGGGCAGTTTAGCAATCAGCCCCAGCATTTT CASRRGQFSNQPQHF
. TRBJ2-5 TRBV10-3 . TGTGCCATCGGAGAGGGCGGGACCGCGGGGGAGACCCAGTACTTC CAIGEGGTAGETQYF
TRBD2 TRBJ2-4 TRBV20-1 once TGCAGTGCTAGAGAACGACTAGCGGAAACTTTACGGAACATTCAGTACTTC CSARERLAETLRNIQYF
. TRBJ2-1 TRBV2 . TGTGCCACTGCCCAGGTAACGGAATACAATGAGCAGTTCTTC CATAQVTEYNEQFF
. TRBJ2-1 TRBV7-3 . TGTGCCAGCAGCCCGCAACCGGGACCTTCGAAGCAGTTCTTC CASSPQPGPSKQFF
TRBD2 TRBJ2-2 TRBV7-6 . TGTGCCAGCAGCCCGGGACTAGCGGGTATGGGGAACACCGGGGAGCTGTTTTTT CASSPGLAGMGNTGELFF
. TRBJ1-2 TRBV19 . TGTGCCAGTATGAAACCGGTGGACGCCCATTTGACCTTC CASMKPVDAHLTF
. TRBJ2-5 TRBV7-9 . TGTGCCAGCAGCTTAGTACAGGTCCTCGGGACCCAGTACTTC CASSLVQVLGTQYF
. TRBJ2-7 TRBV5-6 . TGTGCCAGCAGCTTGTTTACTAGGCAGGGGACCTCCTACGAGCAGTACTTC CASSLFTRQGTSYEQYF
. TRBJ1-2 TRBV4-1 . TGCGCCAGCAGCCAAGGAAGGTTGGTCACACTAAACTATGGCTACACCTTC CASSQGRLVTLNYGYTF
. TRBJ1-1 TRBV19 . TGTGCCAGTAGTATGGTGACAGCTGAAGCTTTCTTT CASSMVTAEAFF
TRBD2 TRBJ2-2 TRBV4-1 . TGCGCCAGCAGCCAAGATGGGCCCCTAGCGGGGACCGGGGAGCTGTTTTTT CASSQDGPLAGTGELFF
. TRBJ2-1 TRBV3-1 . TGTGCCAGCAGCCGATACCCAGGGGCCCCCAATGAGCAGTTCTTC CASSRYPGAPNEQFF
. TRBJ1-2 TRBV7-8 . TGTGCCAGCAGCTTAGACGGGGGTGCTCTCTATGGCTACACCTTC CASSLDGGALYGYTF
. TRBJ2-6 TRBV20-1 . TGCAGTGCTCCTGATTTCGGCTCTGGGGCCAACGTCCTGACTTTC CSAPDFGSGANVLTF
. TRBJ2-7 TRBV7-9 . TGTGCCAGCAGCTCCTCGACTCCCTACGAGCAGTACTTC CASSSSTPYEQYF
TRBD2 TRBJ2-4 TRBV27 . TGTGCCAGCAGCCGAACTCAGACTAGCGGGAGCCCTCGGTTAAACATTCAGTACTTC CASSRTQTSGSPRLNIQYF
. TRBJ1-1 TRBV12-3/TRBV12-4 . TGTGCCAGCAGCCCCCGGGACCAGCTGAACACTGAAGCTTTCTTT CASSPRDQLNTEAFF
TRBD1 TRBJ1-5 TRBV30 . TGTGCCTGGATCCCAGACAGGGGATCTTGGCAGCCCCAGCATTTT CAWIPDRGSWQPQHF
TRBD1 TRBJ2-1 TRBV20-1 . TGCAGTGGACAGGGGGAAGACAATGAGCAGTTCTTC CSGQGEDNEQFF
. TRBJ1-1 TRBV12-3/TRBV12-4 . TGTGCCAGCAGTTTACGGAGAGGCACTGAAGCTTTCTTT CASSLRRGTEAFF
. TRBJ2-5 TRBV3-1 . TGTGCCAGCAGCCAAGATTTGCGAGCTGTAGTTCCCCAGTACTTC CASSQDLRAVVPQYF
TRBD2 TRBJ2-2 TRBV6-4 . TGTGCCAGCAGACCGACAGCGGGAATCCCCGGGGAGCTGTTTTTT CASRPTAGIPGELFF